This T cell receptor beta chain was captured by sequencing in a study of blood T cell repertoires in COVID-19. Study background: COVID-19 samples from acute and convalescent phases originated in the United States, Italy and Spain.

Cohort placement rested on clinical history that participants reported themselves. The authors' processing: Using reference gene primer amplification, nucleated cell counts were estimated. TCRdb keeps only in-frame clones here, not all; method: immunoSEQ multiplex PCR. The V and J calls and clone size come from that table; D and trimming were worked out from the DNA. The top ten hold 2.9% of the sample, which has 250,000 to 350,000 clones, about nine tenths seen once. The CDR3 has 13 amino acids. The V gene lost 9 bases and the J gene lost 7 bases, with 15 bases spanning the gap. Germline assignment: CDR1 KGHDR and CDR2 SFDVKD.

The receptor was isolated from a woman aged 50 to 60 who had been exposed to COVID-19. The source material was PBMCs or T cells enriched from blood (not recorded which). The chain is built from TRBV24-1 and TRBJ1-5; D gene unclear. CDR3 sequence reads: CATGGRPGQPQHF. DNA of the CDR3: TGTGCCACCGGCGGACGGCCGGGGCAGCCCCAGCATTTT.